One sample yielded the 11 T cell receptor beta chains listed below, sequenced in a study of blood T cells in healthy people across ages. Combining a sample-barcoded 5' primer with a J-beta primer mix, a second PCR ran for about 7 to 12 cycles. In TCRdb, the 5' RACE reads were re-called with MiXCR into one record per CDR3 protein. The sample records under 700,000 distinct CDR3 sequences, less than 25% being singletons. These data were likewise used in another study, on T cells of mothers and their children.

Sequencing was performed on blood. The receptors here all came from a boy younger than 18 in good health.

This chain links TRBV9 with TRBJ2-7, with 12 bases aligning to TRBD2. Germline V gene data show CDR1 as SGDLS and CDR2 as YYNGEE. Trimming took 4 bases from V and 1 from J; bases not matched to a gene: 6. The CDR3 consists of 16 residues. The CDR3 is CASSPTSGGRSYEQYF. DNA of the CDR3: TGTGCCAGCAGCCCCACTAGCGGGGGGCGATCCTACGAGCAGTACTTC.

The CDR3 region is CASSLTSGAGTEAFF. The DNA for the CDR3 is TGTGCCAGCAGCTTAACGTCGGGGGCCGGAACTGAAGCTTTCTTT. The chain joins TRBV7-3 to TRBJ1-1; the D gene is possibly TRBD1 (6 bases). Germline V gene sequence: CDR1 SGHTA, CDR2 FQGTGA. The CDR3 totals 15 residues. V was pared by 0 bases and J by 5 bases, with 13 bases between.

This rearrangement joins TRBV30 to TRBJ1-3; D gene uncertain. This CDR3 comprises 14 residues. The V and J ends lost 4 bases and 0 bases respectively, with 10 bases between them. Germline CDR1 is GTSNPN and CDR2 is SVGIG (reference sequence). CDR3 sequence (DNA): TGTGCCTGGACAGGCGGTATCTCTGGAAACACCATATATTTT. Translated, it gives CAWTGGISGNTIYF.

The chain has TRBV29-1 and TRBJ1-5; D unresolved. The CDR3 has 12 amino acids. The ends were cut back, 6 bases at V and 3 bases at J, with 9 bases in the middle. Germline V gene lookup returns CDR1 SQVTM and CDR2 ANQGSEA. The CDR3 nucleotides are TGCAGCGTGGGTGGGCCCAATCAGCCCCAGCATTTT. It translates to CSVGGPNQPQHF. The full variable domain, in which reference TRBV29-1 and TRBJ1-5 provide the parts outside the CDR3, is SAVISQKPSRDICQRGTSLTIQCQVDSQVTMMFWYRQQPGQSLTLIATANQGSEATYESGFVIDKFPISRPNLTFSTLTVSNMSPEDSSIYLCSVGGPNQPQHFGDGTRLSIL.

This clonotype was detected ten times or more. The rearrangement uses TRBV11-2 and TRBJ2-1; 8 bases are shared with TRBD2. After removal of 4 bases from V and 2 bases from J, the junction contained 4 bases not matched to a gene. The CDR3 runs 15 residues. Germline CDR1 reads SGHAT; CDR2 reads FQNNGV. The DNA of the CDR3 is TGTGCCAGCAGCTCCACTAGCGGACCCTACAATGAGCAGTTCTTC. Translation gives CASSSTSGPYNEQFF.

This clonotype was seen only a few times. The chain recombines TRBV4-2 with TRBJ2-3, with 7 bases aligning to TRBD2. The CDR3 is made up of 17 amino acids. V dropped 0 bases and J dropped 0; count of bases not matched to a gene: 6. Germline CDR1 is LGHNA and CDR2 is YNFKEQ. CDR3 region: CASSQDRTRLSTDTQYF. The DNA of the CDR3 is TGTGCCAGCAGCCAAGATAGGACTAGATTGAGCACAGATACGCAGTATTTT.

The chain uses TRBV5-6 and TRBJ2-1, with 8 bases matching TRBD2. The CDR3 runs to 17 residues. The germline gives CDR1 SGHDT, CDR2 YYEEEE. V shed 3 bases and J 2 bases; nucleotides not matched to a gene: 10. The CDR3 sequence: CASSSLRTSGAYNEQFF. The DNA of the CDR3 is TGTGCCAGCAGCTCCCTAAGAACTAGCGGAGCCTACAATGAGCAGTTCTTC.

The chain has TRBV20-1 and TRBJ1-3; D unclear. Trimming removed 1 base from V and 9 bases from J, with 13 bases in between. The CDR3 totals 13 residues. In germline, CDR1 is DFQATT, CDR2 SNEGSKA (reference sequence). The CDR3 sequence: CSARVPPLATIYF. CDR3 DNA sequence: TGCAGTGCTAGAGTTCCCCCCCTTGCCACCATATATTTT.

The chain couples TRBV19 to TRBJ1-3; no definite D call. The CDR3 length is 12 residues. The V end was cut by 3 bases, the J end by 5 bases, with 5 bases between. Germline CDR1 LNHDA, CDR2 SQIVND (reference sequence). CDR3 residues: CASSIERNTIYF. The CDR3 nucleotides read TGTGCCAGTAGTATCGAAAGAAACACCATATATTTT.

This chain uses TRBV6-2 or TRBV6-3 with TRBJ2-1; D gene uncertain. Germline assignment: CDR1 MNHEY and CDR2 SVGEGT. The CDR3 has 12 amino acids. The V end lost 5 bases, the J end lost 4 bases, and 6 bases lay between the germline ends. CDR3 sequence reads: CASSAQYNEQFF. DNA for the CDR3: TGTGCCAGCAGTGCCCAGTACAATGAGCAGTTCTTC.

This clonotype has just a few counts. The rearrangement joins TRBV27 to TRBJ2-7, with 10 bases identical to TRBD2. Germline lookup yields CDR1 MNHEY and CDR2 SMNVEV (reference sequence). This CDR3 contains 17 residues. With 3 bases clipped from V and 0 bases from J, the junction kept 8 bases outside the gene matches. In nucleotides, the CDR3 is TGTGCCAGCAGTTTTAGGGCTAGCGGGAGTTTCTCCTACGAGCAGTACTTC. It is translated as CASSFRASGSFSYEQYF.